This T cell receptor (beta chain) was sequenced in a study of blood T cell repertoires in COVID-19. Looking at the study overall: COVID-19 samples from acute and convalescent phases originated in the United States, Italy and Spain. Sources were T cells, B-cell-depleted T cells, or PBMCs; the material itself was cDNA or gDNA.

After removal of 0 bases from V and 6 bases from J, the junction contained 9 bases not matched to a gene. The CDR3 consists of 15 residues. The germline V gene has CDR1 SGHRS and CDR2 YFSETQ. Original processing notes: Cell counts per sample came from amplifying reference gene primers. Some clones are missing from TCRdb's copy, which holds only in-frame ones; the method was immunoSEQ multiplex PCR. V and J calls and clone size follow that table, whereas D and trimming were derived from the DNA. This table has about 160,000 clones, roughly four fifths appearing once. The specimen was peripheral blood. The sequence derives from an elderly woman with acute or convalescent COVID-19. This chain joins TRBV5-1 and TRBJ2-7, with TRBD2 matching 7 bases. In nucleotides, the CDR3 is TGCGCCAGCAGCTTGGCAGGTAGCGGGCCAGGCGAGCAGTACTTC. Translating gives CASSLAGSGPGEQYF.